This is a list of T cell receptor beta chains from one sample in a study of breast tumors, draining lymph nodes, adjacent tissues. TCRdb redid the calling of the multiplex PCR reads with MiXCR, one entry per CDR3 protein. The repertoire holds some 10,000 distinct CDR3 sequences, with over 45% as singletons. Sample: breast tumor tissue. The receptors stem from a female donor with breast cancer. Some clones in this sample may be carry-over from other donors' samples. The CDR3 runs from the conserved cysteine through the conserved F or W. D genes are given only for firm matches. Clone size is not always given. Where it is, it says once, few, many or a class for expanded clones.

D gene	V gene	J gene	clone size	CDR3 DNA	CDR3 protein
NA	TRBV6-5	TRBJ2-7	NA	TGTGCCAGCAGTTATGGGGTAACCTACGAGCAGTACTTC	CASSYGVTYEQYF
NA	TRBV19	TRBJ1-2	medium-sized	TGTGCCAGTAGTGCCCGACTGGGAGGCTACACCTTC	CASSARLGGYTF
NA	TRBV2	TRBJ2-7	once	TGTGCCAGCAGTGTTTTCGAGCAGTACTTC	CASSVFEQYF
NA	TRBV19	TRBJ2-1	NA	TGTGCCAGTAGTAGGATGGAGGGATCGGGCAATGAGCAGTTCTTC	CASSRMEGSGNEQFF
TRBD2	TRBV13	TRBJ2-1	NA	TGTGCCAGCAGCCTAAAAGGACTAGCGGGGTACAATGAGCAGTTCTTC	CASSLKGLAGYNEQFF
TRBD2	TRBV4-2	TRBJ2-1	few	TGTGCCAGCAGTCGGGGACTAGCGGGAGGTGATGAGCAGTTCTTC	CASSRGLAGGDEQFF
TRBD2	TRBV6-6	TRBJ2-7	NA	TGTGCCAGCAGAGCGGGACTCTACGAGCAGTACTTC	CASRAGLYEQYF
NA	TRBV11-1	TRBJ1-3	NA	TGTGCCAGCAGCTTAGAAGCACGCGGGAGAGGAAACACCATATATTTT	CASSLEARGRGNTIYF
TRBD1	TRBV4-2	TRBJ1-4	NA	TGTGCCAGCAGCCAGGGACAGACTAATGAAAAACTGTTTTTT	CASSQGQTNEKLFF
NA	TRBV2	TRBJ2-3	NA	TGTGCCAGCAGTGAAGATAGGGGAGGCACAGATACGCAGTATTTT	CASSEDRGGTDTQYF
NA	TRBV19	TRBJ1-6	NA	TGTGCCAGTAGTGAGCGGAAGAGCTCCTATAATTCACCCCTCCACTTT	CASSERKSSYNSPLHF
TRBD2	TRBV10-2	TRBJ2-7	NA	TGCGCCAGCAGAAGCGGGGGCCCCTACGAGCAGTACTTC	CASRSGGPYEQYF
TRBD2	TRBV9	TRBJ2-1	NA	TGTGCCAGCAGCGTAGGGGGACTAGCATTGGATGAGCAGTTCTTC	CASSVGGLALDEQFF